This TCR beta chain was captured in a study of a mutant IDH1 vaccine in newly diagnosed glioma. Turning to the study itself: A roughly 60% male, approximately 38% female split and a mean age of roughly 44 years characterized treated patients.

With 0 bases removed from V and 4 bases from J, the gap between germline ends came to 13 bases. Per germline, CDR1 SGHRS and CDR2 YFSETQ. This CDR3 is 16 amino acids long. Some clones are missing from TCRdb's copy, which holds only in-frame ones; the method was immunoSEQ multiplex PCR. The table lists 30,000 to 40,000 clones, about nine tenths of them singletons. Time point specified: baseline, week 1 (first vaccination visit). Regarding treatment: pre-vaccination baseline after standard-of-care therapy. The receptor comes from a young man with glioma. The chain employs TRBV5-1 and TRBJ1-4, with D unresolved. The input for sequencing was PBMCs, taken from a glioma patient treated with radiotherapy, temozolomide or both. This CDR3 is CASSLERGRGNEKLFF. The DNA of the CDR3 is TGCGCCAGCAGCTTGGAGAGAGGGCGCGGTAATGAAAAACTGTTTTTT.